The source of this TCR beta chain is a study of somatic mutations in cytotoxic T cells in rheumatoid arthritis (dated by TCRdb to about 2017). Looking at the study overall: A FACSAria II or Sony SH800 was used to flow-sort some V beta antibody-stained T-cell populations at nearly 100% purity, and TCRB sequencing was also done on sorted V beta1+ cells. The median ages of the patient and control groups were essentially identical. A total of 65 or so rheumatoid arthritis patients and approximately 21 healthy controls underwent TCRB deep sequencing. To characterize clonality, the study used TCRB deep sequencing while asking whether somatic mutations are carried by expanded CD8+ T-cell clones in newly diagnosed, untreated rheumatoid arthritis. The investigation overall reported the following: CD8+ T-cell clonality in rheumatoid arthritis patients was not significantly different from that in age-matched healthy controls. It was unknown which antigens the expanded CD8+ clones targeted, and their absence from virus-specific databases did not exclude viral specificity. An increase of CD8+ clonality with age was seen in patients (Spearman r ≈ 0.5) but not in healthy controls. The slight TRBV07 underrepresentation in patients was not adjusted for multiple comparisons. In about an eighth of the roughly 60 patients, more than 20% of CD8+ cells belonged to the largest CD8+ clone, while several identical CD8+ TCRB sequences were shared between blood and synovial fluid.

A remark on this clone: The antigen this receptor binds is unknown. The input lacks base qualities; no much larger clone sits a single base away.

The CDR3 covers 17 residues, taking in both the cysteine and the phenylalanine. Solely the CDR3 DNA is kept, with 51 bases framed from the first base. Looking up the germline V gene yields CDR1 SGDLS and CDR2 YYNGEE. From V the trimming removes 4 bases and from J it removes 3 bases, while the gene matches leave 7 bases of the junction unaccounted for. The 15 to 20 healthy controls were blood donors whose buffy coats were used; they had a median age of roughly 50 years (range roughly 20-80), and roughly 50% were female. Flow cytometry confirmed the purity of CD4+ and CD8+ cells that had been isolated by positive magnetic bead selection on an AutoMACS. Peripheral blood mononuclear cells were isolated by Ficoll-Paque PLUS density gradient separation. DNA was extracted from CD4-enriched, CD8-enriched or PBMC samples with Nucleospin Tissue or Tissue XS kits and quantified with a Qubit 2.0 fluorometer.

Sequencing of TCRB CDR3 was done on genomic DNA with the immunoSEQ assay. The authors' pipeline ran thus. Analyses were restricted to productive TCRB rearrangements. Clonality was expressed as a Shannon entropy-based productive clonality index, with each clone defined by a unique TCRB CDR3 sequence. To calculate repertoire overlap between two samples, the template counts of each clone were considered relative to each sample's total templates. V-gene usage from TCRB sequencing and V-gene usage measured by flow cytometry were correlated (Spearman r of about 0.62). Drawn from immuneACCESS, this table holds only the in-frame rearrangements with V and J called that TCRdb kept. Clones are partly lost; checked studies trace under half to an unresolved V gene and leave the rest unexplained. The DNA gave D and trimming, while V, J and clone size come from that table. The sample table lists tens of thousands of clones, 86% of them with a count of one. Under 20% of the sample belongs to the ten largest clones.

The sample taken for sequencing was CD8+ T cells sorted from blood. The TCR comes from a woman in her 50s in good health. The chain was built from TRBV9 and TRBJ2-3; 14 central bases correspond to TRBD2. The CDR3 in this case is CASSPRLAGGPTDTQYF. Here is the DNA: TGTGCCAGCAGCCCAAGACTAGCGGGGGGGCCTACAGATACGCAGTATTTT.